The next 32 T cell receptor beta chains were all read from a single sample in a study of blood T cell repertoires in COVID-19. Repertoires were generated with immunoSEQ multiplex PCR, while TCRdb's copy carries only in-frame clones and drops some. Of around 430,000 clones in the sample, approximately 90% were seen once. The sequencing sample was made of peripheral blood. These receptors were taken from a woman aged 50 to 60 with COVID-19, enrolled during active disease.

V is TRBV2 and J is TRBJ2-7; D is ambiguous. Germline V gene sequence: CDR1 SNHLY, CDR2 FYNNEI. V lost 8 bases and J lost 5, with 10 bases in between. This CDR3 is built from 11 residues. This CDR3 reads CASLGLDEQYF. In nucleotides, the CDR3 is TGTGCCAGCCTGGGCTTGGACGAGCAGTACTTC.

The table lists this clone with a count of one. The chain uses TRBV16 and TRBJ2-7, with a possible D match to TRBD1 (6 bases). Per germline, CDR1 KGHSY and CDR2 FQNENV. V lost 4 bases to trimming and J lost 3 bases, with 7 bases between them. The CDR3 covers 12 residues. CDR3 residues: CASSRGGYEQYF. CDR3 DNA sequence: TGTGCCAGCAGCCGAGGGGGCTACGAGCAGTACTTC.

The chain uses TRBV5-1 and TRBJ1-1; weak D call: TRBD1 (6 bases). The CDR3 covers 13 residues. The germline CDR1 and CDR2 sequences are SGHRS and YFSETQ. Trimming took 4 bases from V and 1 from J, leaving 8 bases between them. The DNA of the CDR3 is TGCGCCAGCAGCCGACAGGAGAACACTGAAGCTTTCTTT. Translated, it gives CASSRQENTEAFF.

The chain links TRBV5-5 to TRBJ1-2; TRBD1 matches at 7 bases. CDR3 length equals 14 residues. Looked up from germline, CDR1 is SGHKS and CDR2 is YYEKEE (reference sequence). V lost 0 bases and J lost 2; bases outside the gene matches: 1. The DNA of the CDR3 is TGTGCCAGCAGCTTGGGACAGGGAAACTATGGCTACACCTTC. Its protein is CASSLGQGNYGYTF.

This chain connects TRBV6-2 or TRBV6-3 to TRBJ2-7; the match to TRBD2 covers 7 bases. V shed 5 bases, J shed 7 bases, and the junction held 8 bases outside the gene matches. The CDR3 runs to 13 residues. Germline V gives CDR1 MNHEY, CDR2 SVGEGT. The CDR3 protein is CASSLRLAGEQYF. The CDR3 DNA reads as TGTGCCAGCAGTCTGAGACTAGCCGGGGAGCAGTACTTC.

DNA of the CDR3: TGTGCCAGCAGTGAAGCGCCCAGTCTAGGTGGCTACACCTTC. Translated, it gives CASSEAPSLGGYTF. The V call is TRBV2, the J call TRBJ1-2; D is uncertain. This CDR3 has 14 amino acids. Germline V CDR1 and CDR2: SNHLY, FYNNEI. Trimming left V 0 bases short and J 7 bases short, with 12 bases between.

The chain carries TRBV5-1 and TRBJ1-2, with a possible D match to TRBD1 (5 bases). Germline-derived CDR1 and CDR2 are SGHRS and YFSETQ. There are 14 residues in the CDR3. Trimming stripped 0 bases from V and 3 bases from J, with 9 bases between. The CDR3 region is CASSLAQGDYGYTF. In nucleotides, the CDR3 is TGCGCCAGCAGCTTGGCCCAGGGTGACTATGGCTACACCTTC. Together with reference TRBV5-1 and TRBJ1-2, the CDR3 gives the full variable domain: KAGVTQTPRYLIKTRGQQVTLSCSPISGHRSVSWYQQTPGQGLQFLFEYFSETQRNKGNFPGRFSGRQFSNSRSEMNVSTLELGDSALYLCASSLAQGDYGYTFGSGTRLTVV.

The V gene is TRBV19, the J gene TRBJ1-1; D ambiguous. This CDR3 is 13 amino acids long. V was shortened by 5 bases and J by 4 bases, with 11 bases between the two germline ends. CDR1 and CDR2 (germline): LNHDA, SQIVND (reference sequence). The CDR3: CASSERVGTEAFF. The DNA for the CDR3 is TGTGCCAGTAGTGAGAGGGTTGGCACTGAAGCTTTCTTT.

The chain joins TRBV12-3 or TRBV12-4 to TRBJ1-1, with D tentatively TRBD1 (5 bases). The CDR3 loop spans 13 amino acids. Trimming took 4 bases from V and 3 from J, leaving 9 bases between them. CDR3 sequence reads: CASSYLRDTEAFF. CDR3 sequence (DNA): TGTGCCAGCAGTTATCTCAGGGACACTGAAGCTTTCTTT.

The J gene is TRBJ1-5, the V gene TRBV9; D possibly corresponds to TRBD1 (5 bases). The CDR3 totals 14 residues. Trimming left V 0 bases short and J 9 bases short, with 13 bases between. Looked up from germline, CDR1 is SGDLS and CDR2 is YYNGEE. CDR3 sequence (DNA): TGTGCCAGCAGCGTAGAAATAGGGGTGGGGCCCCAGCATTTT. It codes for CASSVEIGVGPQHF.

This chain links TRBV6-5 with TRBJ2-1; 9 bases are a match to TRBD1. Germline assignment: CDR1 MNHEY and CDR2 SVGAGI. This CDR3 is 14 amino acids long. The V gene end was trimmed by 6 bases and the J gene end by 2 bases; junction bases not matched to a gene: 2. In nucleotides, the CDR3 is TGTGCCAGCAGACGACAGGGGGCCTACAATGAGCAGTTCTTC. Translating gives CASRRQGAYNEQFF.

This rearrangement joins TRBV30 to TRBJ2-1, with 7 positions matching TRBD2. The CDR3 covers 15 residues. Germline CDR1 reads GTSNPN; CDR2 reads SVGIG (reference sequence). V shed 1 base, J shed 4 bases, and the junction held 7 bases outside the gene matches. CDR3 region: CAWSEERGSYNEQFF. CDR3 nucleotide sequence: TGTGCCTGGAGTGAAGAGCGGGGCAGTTACAATGAGCAGTTCTTC.

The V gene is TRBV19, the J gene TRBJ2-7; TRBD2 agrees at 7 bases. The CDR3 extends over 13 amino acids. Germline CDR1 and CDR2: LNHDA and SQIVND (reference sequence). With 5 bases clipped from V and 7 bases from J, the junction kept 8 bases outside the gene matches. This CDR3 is CASSGRGTTEQYF. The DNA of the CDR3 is TGTGCCAGTAGTGGACGGGGGACTACGGAGCAGTACTTC. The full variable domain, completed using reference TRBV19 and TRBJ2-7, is DGGITQSPKYLFRKEGQNVTLSCEQNLNHDAMYWYRQDPGQGLRLIYYSQIVNDFQKGDIAEGYSVSREKKESFPLTVTSAQKNPTAFYLCASSGRGTTEQYFGPGTRLTVT.

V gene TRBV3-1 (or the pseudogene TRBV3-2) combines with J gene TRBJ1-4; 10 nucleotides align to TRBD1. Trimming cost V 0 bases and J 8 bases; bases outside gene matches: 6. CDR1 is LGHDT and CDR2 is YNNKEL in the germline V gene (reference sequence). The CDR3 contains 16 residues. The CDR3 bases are TGTGCCAGCAGCCAAGATCGACAGGGGGCGTACGAAAAACTGTTTTTT. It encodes CASSQDRQGAYEKLFF.

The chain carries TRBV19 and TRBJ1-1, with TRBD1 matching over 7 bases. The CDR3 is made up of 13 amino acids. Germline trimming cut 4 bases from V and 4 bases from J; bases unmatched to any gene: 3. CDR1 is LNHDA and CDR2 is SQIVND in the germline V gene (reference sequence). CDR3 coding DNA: TGTGCCAGTAGTAACAGGGGCGGCACTGAAGCTTTCTTT. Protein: CASSNRGGTEAFF.

The DNA of the CDR3 is TGTGCCAGCAGCTTAGTTTTGGGGGGGCAGAATGAGCAGTTCTTC. Translation gives CASSLVLGGQNEQFF. The chain recombines TRBV7-9 with TRBJ2-1; perhaps TRBD2 as D (7 bases). Trimming shortened V by 1 base and J by 7 bases, and 14 bases separated the two germline ends. Germline V gene sequence: CDR1 SEHNR, CDR2 FQNEAQ (reference sequence). The CDR3 sequence is 15 residues long.

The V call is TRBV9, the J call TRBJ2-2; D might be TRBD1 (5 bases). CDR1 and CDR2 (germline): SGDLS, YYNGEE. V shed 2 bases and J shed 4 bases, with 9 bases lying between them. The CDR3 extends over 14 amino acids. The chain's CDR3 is CASSVQGGTGELFF. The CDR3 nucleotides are TGTGCCAGCAGCGTCCAGGGTGGCACCGGGGAGCTGTTTTTT.

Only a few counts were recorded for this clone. CDR3 amino acids: CASSRELAGAGNEQFF. DNA for the CDR3: TGTGCCAGCAGTCGCGAGTTAGCGGGGGCGGGGAATGAGCAGTTCTTC. The chain carries TRBV7-2 and TRBJ2-1; 9 bases map to TRBD2. With V trimmed by 6 bases and J by 7 bases, 13 bases remained unmatched. The CDR3 is 16 amino acids. Per the germline V gene, CDR1 is SGHTA and CDR2 is FQGNSA. The full variable domain, in which reference TRBV7-2 and TRBJ2-1 provide the parts outside the CDR3, is GAGVSQSPSNKVTEKGKDVELRCDPISGHTALYWYRQSLGQGLEFLIYFQGNSAPDKSGLPSDRFSAERTGGSVSTLTIQRTQQEDSAVYLCASSRELAGAGNEQFFGPGTRLTVL.

The CDR3 loop reads CASSLMADGGSDTQYF. The CDR3 DNA is TGTGCCAGCAGCTTGATGGCTGACGGAGGGTCAGATACGCAGTATTTT. V gene TRBV5-6 combines with J gene TRBJ2-3, with a weak D call TRBD2 (6 bases). In germline, CDR1 is SGHDT, CDR2 YYEEEE. V was cut by 1 base and J by 4 bases, with 16 bases left in between. The CDR3 spans 16 residues.

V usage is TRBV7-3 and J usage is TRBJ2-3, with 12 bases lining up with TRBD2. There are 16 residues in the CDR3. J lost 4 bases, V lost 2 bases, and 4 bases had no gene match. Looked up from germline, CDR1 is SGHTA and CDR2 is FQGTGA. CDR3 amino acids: CASSLLPSGGADTQYF. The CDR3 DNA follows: TGTGCCAGCAGCTTATTGCCTAGCGGGGGGGCAGATACGCAGTATTTT.

CDR3 in DNA: TGTGCCAGCACCCTCGGGGGATCGGACTACGAGCAGTACTTC. It is translated as CASTLGGSDYEQYF. V is TRBV28 and J is TRBJ2-7, with D possibly TRBD2 on 6 matching bases. The CDR3 runs to 14 residues. Trimming pared 7 bases from V and 3 bases from J, leaving 16 bases between. CDR1 MDHEN and CDR2 SYDVKM come from the germline V gene.

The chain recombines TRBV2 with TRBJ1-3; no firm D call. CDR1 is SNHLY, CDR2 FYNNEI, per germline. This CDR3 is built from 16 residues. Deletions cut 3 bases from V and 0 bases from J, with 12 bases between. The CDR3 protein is CASSDPIYNSGNTIYF. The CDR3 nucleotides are TGTGCCAGCAGTGACCCTATCTATAACTCTGGAAACACCATATATTTT.

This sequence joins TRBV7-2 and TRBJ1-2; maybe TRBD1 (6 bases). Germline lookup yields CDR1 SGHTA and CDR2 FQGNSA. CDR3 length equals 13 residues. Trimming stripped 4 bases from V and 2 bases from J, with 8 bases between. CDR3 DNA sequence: TGTGCCAGCAGCTATCAGGGGAACTATGGCTACACCTTC. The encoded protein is CASSYQGNYGYTF.

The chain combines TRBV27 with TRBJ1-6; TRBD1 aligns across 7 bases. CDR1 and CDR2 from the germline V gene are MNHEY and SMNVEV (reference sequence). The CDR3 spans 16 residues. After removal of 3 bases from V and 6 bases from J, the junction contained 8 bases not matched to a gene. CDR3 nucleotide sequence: TGTGCCAGCAGTTTCAGGGGGGCCTCCGGTAATTCACCCCTCCACTTT. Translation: CASSFRGASGNSPLHF.

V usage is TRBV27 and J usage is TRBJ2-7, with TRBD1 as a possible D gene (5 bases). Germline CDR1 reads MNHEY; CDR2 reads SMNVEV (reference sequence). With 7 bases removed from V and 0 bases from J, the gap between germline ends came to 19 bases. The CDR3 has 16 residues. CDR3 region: CASKRFPQGLSYEQYF. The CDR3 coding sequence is TGTGCCAGCAAGCGATTCCCCCAGGGCCTCTCCTACGAGCAGTACTTC.

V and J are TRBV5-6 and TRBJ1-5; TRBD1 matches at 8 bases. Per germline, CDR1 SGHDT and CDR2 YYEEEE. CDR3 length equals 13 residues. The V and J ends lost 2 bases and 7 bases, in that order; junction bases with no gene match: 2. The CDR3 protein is CASSFTGGQPQHF. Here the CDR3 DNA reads TGTGCCAGCAGCTTCACAGGGGGGCAGCCCCAGCATTTT.

The CDR3: CASTPMTGIDTEAFF. The CDR3 DNA reads as TGTGCCAGCACCCCCATGACAGGGATTGACACTGAAGCTTTCTTT. This sequence joins TRBV9 and TRBJ1-1; TRBD1 agrees at 7 bases. Germline loops: CDR1 SGDLS, CDR2 YYNGEE. This CDR3 comprises 15 residues. Germline trimming cut 6 bases from V and 3 bases from J; bases unmatched to any gene: 11.

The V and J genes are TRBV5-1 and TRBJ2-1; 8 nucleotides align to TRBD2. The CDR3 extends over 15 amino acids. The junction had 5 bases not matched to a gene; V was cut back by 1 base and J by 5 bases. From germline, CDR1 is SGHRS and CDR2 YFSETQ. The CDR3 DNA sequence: TGCGCCAGCAGCTTGAATGGAGCGGGAGACAATGAGCAGTTCTTC. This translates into CASSLNGAGDNEQFF.

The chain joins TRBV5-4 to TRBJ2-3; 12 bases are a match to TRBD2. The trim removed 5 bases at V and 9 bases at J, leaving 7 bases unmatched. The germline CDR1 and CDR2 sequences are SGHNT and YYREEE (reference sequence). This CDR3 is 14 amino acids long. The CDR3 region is CASRSSGGAGTQYF. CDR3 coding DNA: TGTGCCAGCAGATCTAGCGGGGGGGCCGGAACGCAGTATTTT. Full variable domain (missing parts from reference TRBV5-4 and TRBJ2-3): ETGVTQSPTHLIKTRGQQVTLRCSSQSGHNTVSWYQQALGQGPQFIFQYYREEENGRGNFPPRFSGLQFPNYSSELNVNALELDDSALYLCASRSSGGAGTQYFGPGTRLTVL.

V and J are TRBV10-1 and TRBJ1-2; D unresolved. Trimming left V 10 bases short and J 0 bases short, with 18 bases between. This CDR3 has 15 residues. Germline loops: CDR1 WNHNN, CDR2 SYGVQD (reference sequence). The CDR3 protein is CATAGGSIANYGYTF. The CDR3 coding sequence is TGCGCCACCGCGGGTGGGTCGATCGCTAACTATGGCTACACCTTC.

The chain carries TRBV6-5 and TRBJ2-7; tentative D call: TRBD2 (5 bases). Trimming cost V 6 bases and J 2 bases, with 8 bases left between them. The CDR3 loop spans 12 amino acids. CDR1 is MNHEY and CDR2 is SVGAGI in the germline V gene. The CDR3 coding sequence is TGTGCCAGCAGGGACTTAACCTACGAGCAGTACTTC. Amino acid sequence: CASRDLTYEQYF.

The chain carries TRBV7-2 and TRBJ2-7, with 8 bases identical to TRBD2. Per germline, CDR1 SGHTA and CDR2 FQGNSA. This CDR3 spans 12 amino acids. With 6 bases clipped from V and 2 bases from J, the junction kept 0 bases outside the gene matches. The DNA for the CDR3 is TGTGCCAGCAGGCGGGGGGCCTACGAGCAGTACTTC. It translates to CASRRGAYEQYF.